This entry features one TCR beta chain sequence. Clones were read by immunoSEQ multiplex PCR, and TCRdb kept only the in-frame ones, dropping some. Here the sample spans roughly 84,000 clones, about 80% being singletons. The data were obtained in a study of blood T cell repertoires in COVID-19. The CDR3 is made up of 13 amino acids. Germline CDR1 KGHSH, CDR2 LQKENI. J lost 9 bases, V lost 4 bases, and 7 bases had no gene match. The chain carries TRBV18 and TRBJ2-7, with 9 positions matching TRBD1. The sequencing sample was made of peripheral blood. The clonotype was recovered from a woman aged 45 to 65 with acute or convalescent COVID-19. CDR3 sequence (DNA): TGTGCCAGCTCACTGGGACAGGGACAGGGGCAGTACTTC. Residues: CASSLGQGQGQYF.